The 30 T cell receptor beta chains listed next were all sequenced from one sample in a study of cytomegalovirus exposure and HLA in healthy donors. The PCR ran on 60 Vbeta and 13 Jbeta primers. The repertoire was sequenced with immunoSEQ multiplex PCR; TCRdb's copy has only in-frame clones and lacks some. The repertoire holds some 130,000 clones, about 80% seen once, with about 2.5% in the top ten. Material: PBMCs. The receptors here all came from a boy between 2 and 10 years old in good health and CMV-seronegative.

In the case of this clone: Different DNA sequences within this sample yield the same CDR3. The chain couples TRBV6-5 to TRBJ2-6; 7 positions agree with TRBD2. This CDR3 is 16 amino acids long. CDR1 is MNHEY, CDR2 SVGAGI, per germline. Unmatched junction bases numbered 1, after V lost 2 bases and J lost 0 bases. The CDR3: CASSYGGGSGANVLTF. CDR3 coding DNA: TGTGCCAGCAGTTACGGCGGGGGCTCTGGGGCCAACGTCCTGACTTTC.

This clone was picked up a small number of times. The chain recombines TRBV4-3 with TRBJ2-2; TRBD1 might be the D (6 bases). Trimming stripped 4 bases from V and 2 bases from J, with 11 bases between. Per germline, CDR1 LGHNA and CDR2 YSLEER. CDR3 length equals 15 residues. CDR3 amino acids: CASSRDRSNTGELFF. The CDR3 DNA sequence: TGCGCCAGCAGCCGTGACAGGAGCAACACCGGGGAGCTGTTTTTT.

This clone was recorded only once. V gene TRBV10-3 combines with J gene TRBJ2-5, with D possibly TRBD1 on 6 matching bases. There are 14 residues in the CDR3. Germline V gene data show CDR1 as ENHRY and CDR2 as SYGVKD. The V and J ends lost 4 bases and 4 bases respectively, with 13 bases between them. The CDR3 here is CAISGQRGGETQYF. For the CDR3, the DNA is TGTGCCATCAGTGGTCAGAGAGGGGGAGAGACCCAGTACTTC.

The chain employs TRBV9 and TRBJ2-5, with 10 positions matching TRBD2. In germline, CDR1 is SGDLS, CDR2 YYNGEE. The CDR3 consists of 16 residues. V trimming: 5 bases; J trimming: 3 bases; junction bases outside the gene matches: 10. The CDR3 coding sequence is TGTGCCAGCAGTACCTATCGGACTAGCGGAAAAGAGACCCAGTACTTC. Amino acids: CASSTYRTSGKETQYF.

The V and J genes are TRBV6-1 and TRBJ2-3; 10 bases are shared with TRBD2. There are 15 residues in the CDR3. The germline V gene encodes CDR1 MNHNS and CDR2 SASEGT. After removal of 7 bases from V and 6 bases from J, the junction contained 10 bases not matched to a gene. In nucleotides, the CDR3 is TGTGCCAGCACCCCGAGGAGCGGGGGGGCGGATACGCAGTATTTT. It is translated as CASTPRSGGADTQYF.

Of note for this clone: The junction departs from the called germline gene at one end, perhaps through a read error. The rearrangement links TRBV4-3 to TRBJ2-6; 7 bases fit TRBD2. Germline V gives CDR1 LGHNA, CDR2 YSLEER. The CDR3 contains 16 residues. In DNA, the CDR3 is TGCGCCAGCACCCAAAGGGGAGGGTCTGGGGCCAACGTCCTGACTTTC. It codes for CASTQRGGSGANVLTF.

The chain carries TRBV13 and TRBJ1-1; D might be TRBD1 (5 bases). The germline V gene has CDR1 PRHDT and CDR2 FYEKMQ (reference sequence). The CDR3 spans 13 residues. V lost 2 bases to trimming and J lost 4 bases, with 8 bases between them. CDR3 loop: CASSLRGGTEAFF. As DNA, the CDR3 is TGTGCCAGCAGCTTACGGGGGGGCACTGAAGCTTTCTTT.

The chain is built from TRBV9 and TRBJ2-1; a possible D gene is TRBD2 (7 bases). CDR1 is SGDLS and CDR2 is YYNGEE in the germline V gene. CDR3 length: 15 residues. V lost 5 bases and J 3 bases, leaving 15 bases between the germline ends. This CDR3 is CASSGEGGDYNEQFF. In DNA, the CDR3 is TGTGCCAGCAGTGGGGAAGGGGGGGACTACAATGAGCAGTTCTTC.

CDR3 in amino acids: CASSTGRFLDTEAFF. The CDR3 DNA reads TGTGCCAGTAGTACGGGTCGTTTTTTGGACACTGAAGCTTTCTTT. The chain carries TRBV19 and TRBJ1-1; D is ambiguous. Between the trimmed V and J ends, which lost 4 bases and 3 bases, there was a span of 15 bases. The CDR3 totals 15 residues. In germline, CDR1 is LNHDA, CDR2 SQIVND (reference sequence).

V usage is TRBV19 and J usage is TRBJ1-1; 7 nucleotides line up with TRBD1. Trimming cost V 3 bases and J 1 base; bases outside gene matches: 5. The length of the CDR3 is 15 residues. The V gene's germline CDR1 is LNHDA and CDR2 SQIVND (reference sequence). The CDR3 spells CASSIPQGTNTEAFF. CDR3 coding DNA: TGTGCCAGTAGTATTCCACAGGGGACGAACACTGAAGCTTTCTTT.

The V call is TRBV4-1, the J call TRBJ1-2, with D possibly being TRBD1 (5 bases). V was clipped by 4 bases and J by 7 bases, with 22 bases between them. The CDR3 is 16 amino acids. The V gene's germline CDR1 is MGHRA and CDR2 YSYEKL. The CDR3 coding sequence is TGCGCCAGCAGCCTCCGGTTGGGGCTGCAGCTTGTTGGCTACACCTTC. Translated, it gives CASSLRLGLQLVGYTF.

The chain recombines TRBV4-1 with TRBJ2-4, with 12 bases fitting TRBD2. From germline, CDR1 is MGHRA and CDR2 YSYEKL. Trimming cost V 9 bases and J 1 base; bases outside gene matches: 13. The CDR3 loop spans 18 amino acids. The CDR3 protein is CASRASGGALGAKNIQYF. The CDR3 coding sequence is TGCGCCAGTCGCGCTAGCGGGGGGGCATTGGGTGCCAAAAACATTCAGTACTTC.

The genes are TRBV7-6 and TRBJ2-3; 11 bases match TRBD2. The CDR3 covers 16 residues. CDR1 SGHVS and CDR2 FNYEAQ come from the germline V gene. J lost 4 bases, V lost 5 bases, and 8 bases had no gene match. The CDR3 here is CASSIISGGGPDTQYF. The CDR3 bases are TGTGCCAGCAGCATTATTAGCGGGGGGGGCCCAGATACGCAGTATTTT.

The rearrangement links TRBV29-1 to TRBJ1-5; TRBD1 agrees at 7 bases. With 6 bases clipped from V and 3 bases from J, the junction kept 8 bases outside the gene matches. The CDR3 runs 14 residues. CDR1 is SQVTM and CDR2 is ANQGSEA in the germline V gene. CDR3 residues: CSVATGDSNQPQHF. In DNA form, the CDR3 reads TGCAGCGTCGCTACAGGGGATTCCAATCAGCCCCAGCATTTT.

The chain's CDR3 is CASSPQAGGPSTDTQYF. CDR3 nucleotide sequence: TGTGCCAGCAGCCCACAAGCGGGAGGGCCAAGCACAGATACGCAGTATTTT. V usage is TRBV11-3 and J usage is TRBJ2-3; 10 bases map to TRBD2. Germline CDR1 and CDR2: SGHNT and YENEEA. With V trimmed by 5 bases and J by 0 bases, 8 bases remained unmatched. The CDR3 runs 17 residues.

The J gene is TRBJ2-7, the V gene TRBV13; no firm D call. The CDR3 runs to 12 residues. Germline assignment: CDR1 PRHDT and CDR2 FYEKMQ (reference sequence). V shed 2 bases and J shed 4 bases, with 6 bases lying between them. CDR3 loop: CASSLTGYEQYF. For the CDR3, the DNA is TGTGCCAGCAGCTTAACGGGTTACGAGCAGTACTTC.

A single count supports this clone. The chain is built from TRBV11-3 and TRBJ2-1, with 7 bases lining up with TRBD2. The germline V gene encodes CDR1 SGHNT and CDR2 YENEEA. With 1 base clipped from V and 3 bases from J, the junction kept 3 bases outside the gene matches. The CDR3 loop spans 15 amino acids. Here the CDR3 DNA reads TGTGCCAGCAGCTTAGTCCTAGCGGACTACAATGAGCAGTTCTTC. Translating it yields CASSLVLADYNEQFF.

CDR3 sequence: CASTKGVRQGDYGYTF. As DNA, the CDR3 is TGTGCCAGCACCAAGGGGGTCCGACAGGGTGACTATGGCTACACCTTC. V gene TRBV7-8 combines with J gene TRBJ1-2; TRBD1 agrees at 7 bases. With V trimmed by 7 bases and J by 3 bases, 14 bases remained unmatched. The CDR3 totals 16 residues. CDR1 and CDR2 (germline): SGHVS, FQNEAQ. The full variable domain, with the rest looked up from reference TRBV7-8 and TRBJ1-2, is GAGVSQSPRYKVAKRGQDVALRCDPISGHVSLFWYQQALGQGPEFLTYFQNEAQLDKSGLPSDRFFAERPEGSVSTLKIQRTQQEDSAVYLCASTKGVRQGDYGYTFGSGTRLTVV.

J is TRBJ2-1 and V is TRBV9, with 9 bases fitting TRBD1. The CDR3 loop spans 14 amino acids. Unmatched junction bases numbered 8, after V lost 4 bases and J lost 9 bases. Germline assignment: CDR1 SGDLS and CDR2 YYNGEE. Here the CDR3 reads CASSRGQGYGEQFF. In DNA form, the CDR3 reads TGTGCCAGCAGCCGGGGACAGGGCTACGGTGAGCAGTTCTTC.

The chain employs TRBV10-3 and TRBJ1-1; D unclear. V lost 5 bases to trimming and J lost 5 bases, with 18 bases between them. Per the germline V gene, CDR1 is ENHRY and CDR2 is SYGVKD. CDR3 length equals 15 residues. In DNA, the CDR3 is TGTGCCATCAGTCCCCTGAAGGAGGTTAAGACTGAAGCTTTCTTT. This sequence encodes CAISPLKEVKTEAFF.

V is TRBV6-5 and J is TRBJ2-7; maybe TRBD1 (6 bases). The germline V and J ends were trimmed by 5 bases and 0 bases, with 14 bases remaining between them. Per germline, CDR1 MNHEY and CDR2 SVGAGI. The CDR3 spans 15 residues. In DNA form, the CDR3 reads TGTGCCAGCAGTCCCGGACAGTCCCCCTCCTACGAGCAGTACGTC. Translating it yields CASSPGQSPSYEQYV.

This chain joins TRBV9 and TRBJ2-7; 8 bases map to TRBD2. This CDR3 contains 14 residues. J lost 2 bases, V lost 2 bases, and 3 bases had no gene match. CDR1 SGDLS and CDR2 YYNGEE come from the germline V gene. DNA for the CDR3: TGTGCCAGCAGCGTTAGCGGGGATGCCTACGAGCAGTACTTC. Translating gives CASSVSGDAYEQYF.

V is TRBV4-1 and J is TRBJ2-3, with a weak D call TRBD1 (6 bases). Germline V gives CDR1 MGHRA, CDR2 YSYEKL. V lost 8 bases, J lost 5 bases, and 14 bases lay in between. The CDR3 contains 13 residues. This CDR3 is CASAGVPGDTQYF. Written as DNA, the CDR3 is TGCGCCAGCGCAGGGGTTCCCGGAGATACGCAGTATTTT.

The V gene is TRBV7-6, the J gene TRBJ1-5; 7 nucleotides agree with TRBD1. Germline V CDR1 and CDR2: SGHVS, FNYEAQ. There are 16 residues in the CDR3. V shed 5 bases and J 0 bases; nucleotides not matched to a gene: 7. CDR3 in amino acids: CASSPGDSHSNQPQHF. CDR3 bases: TGTGCCAGCAGCCCGGGGGACAGCCATAGCAATCAGCCCCAGCATTTT.

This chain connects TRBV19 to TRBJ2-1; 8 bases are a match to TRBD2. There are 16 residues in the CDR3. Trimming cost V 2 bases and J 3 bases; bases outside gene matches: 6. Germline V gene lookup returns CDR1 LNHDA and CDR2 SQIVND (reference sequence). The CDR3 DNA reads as TGTGCCAGTAGTATATCTCGGGGGGGCGACTACAATGAGCAGTTCTTC. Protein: CASSISRGGDYNEQFF. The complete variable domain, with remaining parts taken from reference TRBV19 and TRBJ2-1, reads DGGITQSPKYLFRKEGQNVTLSCEQNLNHDAMYWYRQDPGQGLRLIYYSQIVNDFQKGDIAEGYSVSREKKESFPLTVTSAQKNPTAFYLCASSISRGGDYNEQFFGPGTRLTVL.

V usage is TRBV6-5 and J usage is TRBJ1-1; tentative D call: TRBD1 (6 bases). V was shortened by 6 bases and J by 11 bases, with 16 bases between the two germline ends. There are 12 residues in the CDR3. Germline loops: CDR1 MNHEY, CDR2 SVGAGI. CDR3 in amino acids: CASRQPQGWAFF. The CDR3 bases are TGTGCCAGCAGACAACCCCAGGGGTGGGCTTTCTTT.

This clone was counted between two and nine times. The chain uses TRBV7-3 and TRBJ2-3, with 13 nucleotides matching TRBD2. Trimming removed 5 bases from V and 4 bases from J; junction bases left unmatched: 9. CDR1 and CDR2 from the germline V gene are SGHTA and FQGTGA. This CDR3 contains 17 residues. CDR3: CASSPGLAGDGADTQYF. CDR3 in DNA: TGTGCCAGCAGCCCAGGACTAGCGGGAGATGGCGCAGATACGCAGTATTTT.

The chain's CDR3 is CASSLGLAGNEQFF. For the CDR3, the DNA is TGTGCCAGTAGTCTTGGACTAGCTGGGAATGAGCAGTTCTTC. The chain recombines TRBV19 with TRBJ2-1; 8 bases line up with TRBD2. The CDR3 loop spans 14 amino acids. The V and J ends lost 5 bases and 7 bases, in that order; junction bases with no gene match: 7. From germline, CDR1 is LNHDA and CDR2 SQIVND (reference sequence).

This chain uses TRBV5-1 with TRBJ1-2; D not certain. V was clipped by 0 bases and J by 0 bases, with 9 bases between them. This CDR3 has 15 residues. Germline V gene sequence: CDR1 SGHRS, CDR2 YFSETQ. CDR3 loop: CASSLDTVANYGYTF. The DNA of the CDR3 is TGCGCCAGCAGCTTGGATACAGTAGCTAACTATGGCTACACCTTC. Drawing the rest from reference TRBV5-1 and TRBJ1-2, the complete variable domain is KAGVTQTPRYLIKTRGQQVTLSCSPISGHRSVSWYQQTPGQGLQFLFEYFSETQRNKGNFPGRFSGRQFSNSRSEMNVSTLELGDSALYLCASSLDTVANYGYTFGSGTRLTVV.

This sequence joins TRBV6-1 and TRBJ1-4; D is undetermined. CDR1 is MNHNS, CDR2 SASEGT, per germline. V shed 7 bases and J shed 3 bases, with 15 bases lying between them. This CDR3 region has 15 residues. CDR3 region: CASTPRRLSNEKLFF. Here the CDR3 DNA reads TGTGCCAGCACCCCTAGGCGACTTTCTAATGAAAAACTGTTTTTT.